A single sample gave rise to the 12 T cell receptor beta chains below, sequenced in a study of tumor and adjacent non-tumor tissue in lung cancer. The library came from three nested PCR rounds adapted from ARM-PCR protocols. In TCRdb, the multiplex PCR reads were re-called with MiXCR into one record per CDR3 protein. The sample shows 110,000 or so distinct CDR3 sequences, 50% to 70% of them seen only once. No cell sorting was done before RNA was extracted from the tissue. More than 3 cm separated this lung sample from the edge of the tumor. The sample taken for sequencing was distant non-tumor lung tissue. These receptors were taken from a man aged 55 to 69 with non-small cell lung cancer.

This clonotype has a handful of counts. This chain joins TRBV12-3 or TRBV12-4 and TRBJ2-7; D remains ambiguous. CDR3 length: 12 amino acids. Trimming shortened V by 7 bases and J by 3 bases, and 10 bases separated the two germline ends. CDR3 sequence reads: CASNLNYYEQYF. CDR3 nucleotides: TGTGCCAGCAACTTGAACTACTACGAGCAGTACTTC.

With regard to this clonotype: An end of the junction does not agree with germline; a read error may underlie this. The chain joins TRBV4-3 to TRBJ2-6; the D call may be TRBD1 or TRBD2 (6 bases each). The germline gives CDR1 LGHNA, CDR2 YSLEER. CDR3 size: 16 residues. DNA for the CDR3: TGCGCCAGCGGCCAAGATACGGGGGCTCGGGCCAACGTCCTGACTTTC. Amino acid sequence: CASGQDTGARANVLTF.

As concerns this clonotype: The junction differs from germline at one of its ends, possibly a read error. This chain uses TRBV11-1 with TRBJ2-3, with D perhaps matching TRBD2 (7 bases). Germline CDR1 and CDR2: SGHAT and FQDESV (reference sequence). The CDR3 is 15 residues long. The CDR3 protein is CASIATGGDTDTHYF. Here the CDR3 DNA reads TGTGCCAGCATCGCTACGGGGGGCGACACAGATACGCATTATTTT.

This clonotype was seen ten or more times. V is TRBV6-6 and J is TRBJ2-7; the D gene is possibly TRBD1 (5 bases). This CDR3 spans 12 amino acids. The V end lost 5 bases, the J end lost 3 bases, and 8 bases lay between the germline ends. The germline gives CDR1 MNHNY, CDR2 SVGAGI (reference sequence). The CDR3 region has the DNA TGTGCCAGCAGTGAGCAGGGCTACGAGCAGTACTTC. It yields the protein CASSEQGYEQYF.

Of note for this clonotype: One base away lies a much larger clone, so this may be a sequencing read error. The chain carries TRBV5-1 and TRBJ1-5; the D is unclear. Germline V lookup: CDR1 SGHRS, CDR2 YFSETQ. The CDR3 has 15 residues. Trimming pared 0 bases from V and 4 bases from J, leaving 11 bases between. The DNA for the CDR3 is TGCGCCAGCAGCTTGGTGGTGCCCAAGAATCAGCCCCAGCATTTT. This translates into CASSLVVPKNQPQHF. Variable domain in full (rest from reference TRBV5-1 and TRBJ1-5): KAGVTQTPRYLIKTRGQQVTLSCSPISGHRSVSWYQQTPGQGLQFLFEYFSETQRNKGNFPGRFSGRQFSNSRSEMNVSTLELGDSALYLCASSLVVPKNQPQHFGDGTRLSIL.

About this clonotype itself: Relative to the germline gene, one junction end is altered; a read error may explain this. V gene TRBV6-1 combines with J gene TRBJ2-6; the D gene is possibly TRBD2 (6 bases). The CDR3 sequence is 17 residues long. Looked up from germline, CDR1 is MNHNS and CDR2 is SASEGT. Here the CDR3 reads CASSVRTITSGANALTF. CDR3 DNA: TGTGCCAGCAGTGTAAGGACTATTACCTCTGGGGCCAACGCCCTGACTTTC.

This clonotype was found a few times. This sequence joins TRBV5-1 and TRBJ2-1, with no clear D. The CDR3 covers 17 residues. The V gene's germline CDR1 is SGHRS and CDR2 YFSETQ. The V gene lost 0 bases and the J gene lost 1 base, with 14 bases spanning the gap. CDR3 nucleotide sequence: TGCGCCAGCAGCTTGGTCCCTGGGAAGCGTTCCTACAATGAGCAGTTCTTC. This sequence encodes CASSLVPGKRSYNEQFF. Drawing the rest from reference TRBV5-1 and TRBJ2-1, the complete variable domain is KAGVTQTPRYLIKTRGQQVTLSCSPISGHRSVSWYQQTPGQGLQFLFEYFSETQRNKGNFPGRFSGRQFSNSRSEMNVSTLELGDSALYLCASSLVPGKRSYNEQFFGPGTRLTVL.

A note on this clonotype: The junction departs from the called germline gene at one end, perhaps through a read error. The DNA of the CDR3 is TGTGCCACAAGCTTAGGACTGCACGAGCAGTATTTC. Encoded protein: CATSLGLHEQYF. The chain combines TRBV11-2 with TRBJ2-7, with D tentatively TRBD2 (5 bases). The CDR3 consists of 12 residues. The germline V gene has CDR1 SGHAT and CDR2 FQNNGV.

On this clonotype itself: This sequence may be a read error, since a much larger clone differs from it by one base. The CDR3 coding sequence is TGTGTCAGCAGCCTGTCCGCCCAGGGGGGTAAGGGCAATCAGCCCCAGCATTTT. As protein: CVSSLSAQGGKGNQPQHF. The chain combines TRBV11-2 with TRBJ1-5; 7 nucleotides line up with TRBD1. The germline V gene has CDR1 SGHAT and CDR2 FQNNGV. The CDR3 extends over 18 amino acids.

The V and J genes are TRBV28 and TRBJ1-1; D gene ambiguous. The CDR3 sequence is 13 residues long. V was pared by 6 bases and J by 0 bases, with 8 bases between. Germline V gene sequence: CDR1 MDHEN, CDR2 SYDVKM. CDR3 DNA: TGTGCCAGCAGCGGTAGTATGAACACTGAAGCTTTCTTT. This translates into CASSGSMNTEAFF.

The chain couples TRBV4-2 to TRBJ1-1; D might be TRBD1 (5 bases). The V end was cut by 0 bases, the J end by 7 bases, with 15 bases between. Germline V lookup: CDR1 LGHNA, CDR2 YNFKEQ. The CDR3 has 15 amino acids. The CDR3 spells CASSQDDQGHLEAFF. For the CDR3, the DNA is TGTGCCAGCAGCCAAGACGACCAGGGTCATCTTGAAGCTTTCTTT.

This clonotype was detected only a few times. It may be a read error: a sequence one base away is much more abundant. This CDR3 is missing its conserved last phenylalanine or tryptophan, likely due to a read error. CDR3 in amino acids: CASSRGGRAGDQPQHS. For the CDR3, the DNA is TGTGCCAGCAGCCGAGGGGGGAGGGCAGGGGATCAGCCCCAGCATTCT. The chain joins TRBV12-3 or TRBV12-4 to TRBJ1-5; D possibly corresponds to TRBD1 (6 bases). Trimming cost V 6 bases and J 5 bases, with 20 bases left between them. There are 16 residues in the CDR3.